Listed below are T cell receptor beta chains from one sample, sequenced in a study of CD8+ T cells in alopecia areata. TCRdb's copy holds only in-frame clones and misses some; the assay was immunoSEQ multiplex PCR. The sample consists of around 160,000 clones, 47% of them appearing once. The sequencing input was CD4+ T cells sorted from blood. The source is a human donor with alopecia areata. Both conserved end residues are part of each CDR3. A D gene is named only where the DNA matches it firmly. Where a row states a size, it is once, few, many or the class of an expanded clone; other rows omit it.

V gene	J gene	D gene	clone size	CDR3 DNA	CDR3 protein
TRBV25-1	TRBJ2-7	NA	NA	TGTGCCAGCAGTGAATCTCGGGGTAGCTCCTACGAGCAGTACTTC	CASSESRGSSYEQYF
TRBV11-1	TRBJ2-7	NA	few	TGTGCCAGCAGCAGCGGACCGGGTCCCTACGAGCAGTACTTC	CASSSGPGPYEQYF
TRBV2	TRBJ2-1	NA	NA	TGTGCCAGCAGTTTAGGAGTGAATGAGCAGTTCTTC	CASSLGVNEQFF
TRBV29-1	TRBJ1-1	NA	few	TGCAGCGTTCCCTTTGGGGGTATGAACACTGAAGCTTTCTTT	CSVPFGGMNTEAFF
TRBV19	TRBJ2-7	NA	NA	TGTGCCAGTAGTGGTACAGGCCCCTACGAGCAGTACTTC	CASSGTGPYEQYF
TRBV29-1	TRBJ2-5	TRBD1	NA	TGCAGCGTTGGGTGGGGACAGGGCTTCCCGAGCGCCCAGTACTTC	CSVGWGQGFPSAQYF
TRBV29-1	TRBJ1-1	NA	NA	TGCAGCGTTGAAAAGGGGAGTCTGAACACTGAAGCTTTCTTT	CSVEKGSLNTEAFF
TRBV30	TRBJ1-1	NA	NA	TGTGCCTGGAGTGTACTCACCGGGGGCACTGAAGCTTTCTTT	CAWSVLTGGTEAFF
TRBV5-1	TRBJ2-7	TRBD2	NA	TGCGCCAGCAGCCCCGCGATATGGAGCGGGAGACCCTACGAGCAGTACTTC	CASSPAIWSGRPYEQYF
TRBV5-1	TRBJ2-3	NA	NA	TGCGCCAGCAGCTTGGAAAGATCGGGTACGCAGTATTTT	CASSLERSGTQYF
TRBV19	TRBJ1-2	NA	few	TGTGCCAGTAGTCTCGGGGACACTTGGTATGGCTACACCTTC	CASSLGDTWYGYTF
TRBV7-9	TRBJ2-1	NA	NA	TGTGCCAGCAGCCTCGCGACGGGGGATGAGCAGTTCTTC	CASSLATGDEQFF
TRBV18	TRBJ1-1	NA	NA	TGTGCCAGCTCTGGGGTAGGTCTTGGCGCTTTCTTT	CASSGVGLGAFF
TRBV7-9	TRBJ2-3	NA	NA	TGTGCCAGCAGCTTATCCAGCACAGATACGCAGTATTTT	CASSLSSTDTQYF
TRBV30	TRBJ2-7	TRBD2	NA	TGTGCCTGGAGTGTTCTAGCGGGAATAGGGTACGAGCAGTACTTC	CAWSVLAGIGYEQYF